This T cell receptor (beta chain) was observed in a study of patients and donors after allogeneic stem cell transplantation. After removal of 7 bases from V and 4 bases from J, the junction contained 7 bases not matched to a gene. Germline loops: CDR1 MDHEN, CDR2 SYDVKM. The CDR3 runs 13 residues. TCRdb analysed the RT-PCR reads with MiXCR anew, one entry per CDR3 protein. The sample has about 150,000 distinct CDR3 sequences, 20% to 25% seen once; the top ten hold roughly 26%. The sequence was obtained from a human donor who was either an allogeneic HSCT recipient or a stem cell or donor lymphocyte infusion donor (not recorded which). It is not recorded whose cells these are; they may come from a transplant donor. The specimen sequenced was blood, either unsorted or a sorted T cell fraction (not recorded which). The rearrangement links TRBV28 to TRBJ2-7; 7 positions match TRBD1. CDR3 sequence reads: CASKLTGEYEQYF. DNA of the CDR3: TGTGCCAGCAAGTTAACAGGGGAATACGAGCAGTACTTC.